These 24 T cell receptor beta chains originate from one sample sequenced in a study of OX40 agonist ivuxolimab in advanced cancers. Sequenced by immunoSEQ multiplex PCR; TCRdb stores in-frame clones only, minus some. Of under 20,000 clones in the sample, 79% are singletons; the top ten hold 33%. Sequenced material: CD4+ or CD8+ T cells sorted from blood, taken in a trial of the OX40 agonist ivuxolimab. Receptors were obtained from an adult with an advanced solid tumor such as melanoma, head and neck, liver or kidney cancer.

The chain recombines TRBV27 with TRBJ2-7; perhaps TRBD1 as D (6 bases). From germline, CDR1 is MNHEY and CDR2 SMNVEV (reference sequence). CDR3 length: 14 amino acids. Deletions cut 4 bases from V and 4 bases from J, with 14 bases between. The CDR3 DNA is TGTGCCAGCAGTTCTCCCCGGACAGCTTACGAGCAGTACTTC. It translates to CASSSPRTAYEQYF.

J is TRBJ2-7 and V is TRBV7-2; no clear D. CDR1 is SGHTA and CDR2 is FQGNSA in the germline V gene. The V gene lost 4 bases and the J gene lost 2 bases, with 12 bases spanning the gap. The CDR3 spans 14 residues. The CDR3 loop is CASSSFDVPYEQYF. The CDR3, as DNA: TGTGCCAGCAGCTCCTTCGACGTGCCCTACGAGCAGTACTTC.

The chain couples TRBV6-5 to TRBJ2-1; D is perhaps TRBD1 (6 bases). Germline CDR1 is MNHEY and CDR2 is SVGAGI. The CDR3 runs to 15 residues. V gave up 2 bases and J gave up 4 bases, with 12 bases separating them. CDR3 DNA: TGTGCCAGCAGTTACGAGGGGGTATCATACAATGAGCAGTTCTTC. This codes for CASSYEGVSYNEQFF.

In DNA, the CDR3 is TGTGCCAGCAGTTTAACCAGCAATGAGCAGTTCTTC. Its translation: CASSLTSNEQFF. The chain uses TRBV27 and TRBJ2-1; D is ambiguous. The CDR3 sequence is 12 residues long. CDR1 MNHEY and CDR2 SMNVEV come from the germline V gene (reference sequence). V was pared by 2 bases and J by 6 bases, with 5 bases between.

This clone was seen only a few times. V gene TRBV9 combines with J gene TRBJ1-2, with D tentatively TRBD1 (5 bases). Trimming removed 1 base at V and 3 bases at J, with 7 bases between. The CDR3 is made up of 13 amino acids. The germline V gene has CDR1 SGDLS and CDR2 YYNGEE. The CDR3 region is CASSVTRDYGYTF. The CDR3 coding sequence is TGTGCCAGCAGCGTAACCAGGGACTATGGCTACACCTTC.

V gene TRBV13 combines with J gene TRBJ2-5; D gene uncertain. Trimming shortened V by 5 bases and J by 5 bases, and 12 bases separated the two germline ends. CDR3 length: 13 residues. Germline values: CDR1 PRHDT, CDR2 FYEKMQ (reference sequence). The CDR3 DNA follows: TGTGCCAGCAGCGGGGATGGATTGGAGACCCAGTACTTC. This codes for CASSGDGLETQYF.

This clone was found once. The CDR3 reads CASSQGVTSYEQYF. CDR3 nucleotide sequence: TGTGCCAGCAGCCAAGGGGTTACCTCCTACGAGCAGTACTTC. This chain connects TRBV4-2 to TRBJ2-7; D is ambiguous. The germline V gene encodes CDR1 LGHNA and CDR2 YNFKEQ. The V end was cut by 1 base, the J end by 0 bases, with 7 bases between. The CDR3 is made up of 14 amino acids.

V usage is TRBV6-6 and J usage is TRBJ2-1, with D maybe TRBD2 (5 bases). Germline V gene sequence: CDR1 MNHNY, CDR2 SVGAGI (reference sequence). Trimming removed 6 bases from V and 6 bases from J, with 9 bases in between. This CDR3 spans 12 amino acids. CDR3 coding DNA: TGTGCCAGCAGCGAAGAGGGCAATGAGCAGTTCTTC. It specifies CASSEEGNEQFF.

The V and J genes are TRBV30 and TRBJ1-1; no clear D. Germline CDR1 reads GTSNPN; CDR2 reads SVGIG (reference sequence). The CDR3 covers 13 residues. The V end lost 3 bases, the J end lost 2 bases, and 10 bases lay between the germline ends. This chain's CDR3 is CAWRGVRNTEAFF. CDR3 in DNA: TGTGCCTGGAGGGGAGTCAGAAACACTGAAGCTTTCTTT.

The rearrangement links TRBV4-1 to TRBJ2-2, with unresolved D. The germline V and J ends were trimmed by 5 bases and 1 base, with 5 bases remaining between them. Germline CDR1 and CDR2: MGHRA and YSYEKL. The CDR3 loop spans 13 amino acids. This chain's CDR3 is CASSARNTGELFF. The CDR3 DNA reads as TGCGCCAGCAGCGCTAGGAACACCGGGGAGCTGTTTTTT.

The genes are TRBV27 and TRBJ1-1, with D maybe TRBD1 (5 bases). CDR3 size: 16 residues. Trimming removed 4 bases at V and 0 bases at J, with 15 bases between. Per germline, CDR1 MNHEY and CDR2 SMNVEV (reference sequence). The CDR3 region has the DNA TGTGCCAGCAGTTACGAAAGAGGGGTAATGAACACTGAAGCTTTCTTT. It specifies CASSYERGVMNTEAFF.

The J gene is TRBJ2-5, the V gene TRBV18; D possibly corresponds to TRBD1 (5 bases). Germline-derived CDR1 and CDR2 are KGHSH and LQKENI. V was trimmed by 3 bases and J by 5 bases, leaving 10 bases between them. The length of the CDR3 is 13 residues. The DNA of the CDR3 is TGTGCCAGCTCACCCCCGGACATGGAGACCCAGTACTTC. Amino acid sequence: CASSPPDMETQYF.

Written as DNA, the CDR3 is TGCAGCGTCGAGAGCCCCGACGACGGTCACTCCTACAATGAGCAGTTCTTC. Translating gives CSVESPDDGHSYNEQFF. The rearrangement uses TRBV29-1 and TRBJ2-1; D gene ambiguous. Trimming shortened V by 6 bases and J by 0 bases, and 21 bases separated the two germline ends. Germline CDR1 is SQVTM and CDR2 is ANQGSEA. This CDR3 comprises 17 residues.

V and J are TRBV5-4 and TRBJ1-2, with a weak D call TRBD1 (6 bases). Germline CDR1 and CDR2: SGHNT and YYREEE (reference sequence). The CDR3 loop spans 16 amino acids. V was shortened by 8 bases and J by 2 bases, with 22 bases between the two germline ends. CDR3 DNA sequence: TGTGCCAGTAGCCCCTTAGGGACATTTTTCAACTATGGCTACACCTTC. This codes for CASSPLGTFFNYGYTF.

The J gene is TRBJ1-6, the V gene TRBV5-4, with D perhaps matching TRBD1 (6 bases). This CDR3 has 16 residues. Looked up from germline, CDR1 is SGHNT and CDR2 is YYREEE (reference sequence). The V gene lost 5 bases and the J gene lost 0 bases, with 12 bases spanning the gap. The CDR3 loop reads CASRPDRSSYNSPLHF. CDR3 nucleotides: TGTGCCAGCAGACCGGACAGAAGCTCCTATAATTCACCCCTCCACTTT.

This clone was picked up a small number of times. The chain links TRBV2 to TRBJ1-1, with D unresolved. Looked up from germline, CDR1 is SNHLY and CDR2 is FYNNEI. The CDR3 runs 15 residues. Deletions cut 6 bases from V and 0 bases from J, with 14 bases between. CDR3 sequence reads: CASRTSQGMNTEAFF. The CDR3 coding sequence is TGTGCCAGCAGAACTTCGCAAGGTATGAACACTGAAGCTTTCTTT.

The chain uses TRBV9 and TRBJ2-7; the D gene is possibly TRBD2 (5 bases). The germline V gene encodes CDR1 SGDLS and CDR2 YYNGEE. V was clipped by 4 bases and J by 5 bases, with 13 bases between them. The CDR3 has 13 amino acids. The CDR3 reads CASSPPSRDEQYF. The CDR3 DNA reads TGTGCCAGCAGCCCCCCCTCGAGGGACGAGCAGTACTTC.

This sequence joins TRBV4-1 and TRBJ2-7; 7 positions agree with TRBD2. CDR1 and CDR2 (germline): MGHRA, YSYEKL. The CDR3 spans 15 residues. V dropped 1 base and J dropped 4; count of bases not matched to a gene: 7. This CDR3 is CASSQGLASTYEQYF. CDR3 in DNA: TGCGCCAGCAGCCAAGGACTAGCCTCAACTTACGAGCAGTACTTC.

This clone has only one observation. V usage is TRBV9 and J usage is TRBJ2-1; 7 nucleotides line up with TRBD2. V lost 0 bases and J lost 10; bases outside the gene matches: 7. The CDR3 extends over 14 amino acids. The germline gives CDR1 SGDLS, CDR2 YYNGEE. The CDR3 DNA sequence: TGTGCCAGCAGCGTAGTAACTAGCGTAGGGGAGCAGTTCTTC. Amino acids: CASSVVTSVGEQFF.

The V gene is TRBV7-9, the J gene TRBJ2-3, with D hard to call. Germline V gene data show CDR1 as SEHNR and CDR2 as FQNEAQ (reference sequence). V shed 0 bases and J shed 6 bases, with 10 bases lying between them. CDR3 length: 14 amino acids. The CDR3 region has the DNA TGTGCCAGCAGCTTAGCGCCCACCGGGGATACGCAGTATTTT. Translated, it gives CASSLAPTGDTQYF. The variable domain in full, completed from reference TRBV7-9 and TRBJ2-3, reads DTGVSQNPRHKITKRGQNVTFRCDPISEHNRLYWYRQTLGQGPEFLTYFQNEAQLEKSRLLSDRFSAERPKGSFSTLEIQRTEQGDSAMYLCASSLAPTGDTQYFGPGTRLTVL.

The gene calls are TRBV7-9 and TRBJ2-2, with a tentative D call TRBD2 (6 bases). Germline V gene sequence: CDR1 SEHNR, CDR2 FQNEAQ (reference sequence). Trimming left V 3 bases short and J 5 bases short, with 16 bases between. The CDR3 has 16 residues. The CDR3 loop reads CASSFGLAGNTGELFF. As DNA, the CDR3 is TGTGCCAGCAGCTTTGGACTCGCGGGGAATACCGGGGAGCTGTTTTTT. Using reference TRBV7-9 and TRBJ2-2 for the parts outside the CDR3, the full variable domain is DTGVSQNPRHKITKRGQNVTFRCDPISEHNRLYWYRQTLGQGPEFLTYFQNEAQLEKSRLLSDRFSAERPKGSFSTLEIQRTEQGDSAMYLCASSFGLAGNTGELFFGEGSRLTVL.

In its sample, this clone was seen once. The V and J genes are TRBV29-1 and TRBJ2-6, with 9 bases matching TRBD1. The ends lost 7 bases at V and 2 bases at J; junction bases unmatched: 6. Germline CDR1 is SQVTM and CDR2 is ANQGSEA. The CDR3 covers 15 residues. DNA for the CDR3: TGCAGCGCTTGGGACAGGGTGGCTGGGGCCAACGTCCTGACTTTC. It codes for CSAWDRVAGANVLTF.

This rearrangement joins TRBV7-9 to TRBJ1-1; D gene ambiguous. The CDR3 covers 13 residues. Deletions cut 5 bases from V and 0 bases from J, with 7 bases between. Germline CDR1 and CDR2: SEHNR and FQNEAQ (reference sequence). CDR3: CASSPPVNTEAFF. The CDR3 nucleotides read TGTGCCAGCAGCCCGCCGGTGAACACTGAAGCTTTCTTT.

This chain uses TRBV10-3 with TRBJ1-5; D possibly corresponds to TRBD1 (6 bases). The V end lost 11 bases, the J end lost 9 bases, and 17 bases lay between the germline ends. CDR3 size: 12 residues. Per germline, CDR1 ENHRY and CDR2 SYGVKD. CDR3 sequence (DNA): TGTGCCCTCCCGGGAAGGGGGGCGCCCCAGCATTTT. It codes for CALPGRGAPQHF.